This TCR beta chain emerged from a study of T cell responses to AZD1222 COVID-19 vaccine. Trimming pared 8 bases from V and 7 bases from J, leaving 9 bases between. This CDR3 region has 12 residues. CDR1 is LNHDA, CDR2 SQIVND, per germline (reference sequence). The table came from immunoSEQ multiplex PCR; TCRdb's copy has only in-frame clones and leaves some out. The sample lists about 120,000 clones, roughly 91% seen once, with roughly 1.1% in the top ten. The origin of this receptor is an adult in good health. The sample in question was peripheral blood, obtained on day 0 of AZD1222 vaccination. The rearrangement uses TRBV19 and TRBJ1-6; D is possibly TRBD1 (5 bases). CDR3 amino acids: CASQGENSPLHF. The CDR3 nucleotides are TGTGCCAGTCAGGGTGAGAATTCACCCCTCCACTTT. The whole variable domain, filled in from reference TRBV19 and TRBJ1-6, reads DGGITQSPKYLFRKEGQNVTLSCEQNLNHDAMYWYRQDPGQGLRLIYYSQIVNDFQKGDIAEGYSVSREKKESFPLTVTSAQKNPTAFYLCASQGENSPLHFGNGTRLTVT.